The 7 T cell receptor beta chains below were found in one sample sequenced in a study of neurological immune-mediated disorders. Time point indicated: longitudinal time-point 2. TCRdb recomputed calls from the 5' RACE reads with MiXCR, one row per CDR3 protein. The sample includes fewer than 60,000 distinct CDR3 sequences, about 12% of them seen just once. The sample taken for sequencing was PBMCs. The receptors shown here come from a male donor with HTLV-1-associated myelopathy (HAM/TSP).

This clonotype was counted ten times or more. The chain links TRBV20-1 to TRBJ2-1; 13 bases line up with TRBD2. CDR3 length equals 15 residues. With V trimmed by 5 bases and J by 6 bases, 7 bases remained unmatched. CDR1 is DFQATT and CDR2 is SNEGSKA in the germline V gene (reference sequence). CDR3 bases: TGCAGTGCTCGCCTACTAGCGGGGGGGCTCAATGAGCAGTTCTTC. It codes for CSARLLAGGLNEQFF.

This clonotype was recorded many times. In nucleotides, the CDR3 is TGCAGTGCTCCCGCCGCTACAGTAGCCAAAAACATTCAGTACTTC. The encoded protein is CSAPAATVAKNIQYF. This chain joins TRBV20-1 and TRBJ2-4; D unresolved. V shed 5 bases and J shed 0 bases, with 14 bases lying between them. The length of the CDR3 is 15 residues. Germline CDR1 reads DFQATT; CDR2 reads SNEGSKA (reference sequence).

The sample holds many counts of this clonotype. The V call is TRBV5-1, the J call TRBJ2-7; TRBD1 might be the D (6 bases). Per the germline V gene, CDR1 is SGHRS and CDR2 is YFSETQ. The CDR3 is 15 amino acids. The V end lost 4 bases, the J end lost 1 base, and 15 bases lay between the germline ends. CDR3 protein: CASSVGPGQSYEQYF. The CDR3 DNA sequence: TGCGCCAGCAGCGTGGGCCCGGGACAATCCTACGAGCAGTACTTC. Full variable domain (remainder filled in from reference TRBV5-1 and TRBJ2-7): KAGVTQTPRYLIKTRGQQVTLSCSPISGHRSVSWYQQTPGQGLQFLFEYFSETQRNKGNFPGRFSGRQFSNSRSEMNVSTLELGDSALYLCASSVGPGQSYEQYFGPGTRLTVT.

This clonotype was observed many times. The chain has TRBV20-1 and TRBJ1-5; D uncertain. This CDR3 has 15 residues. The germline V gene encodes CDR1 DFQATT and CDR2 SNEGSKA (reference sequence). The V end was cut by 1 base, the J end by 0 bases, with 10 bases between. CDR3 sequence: CSARAADYSNQPQHF. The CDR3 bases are TGCAGTGCTAGAGCAGCAGATTATAGCAATCAGCCCCAGCATTTT.

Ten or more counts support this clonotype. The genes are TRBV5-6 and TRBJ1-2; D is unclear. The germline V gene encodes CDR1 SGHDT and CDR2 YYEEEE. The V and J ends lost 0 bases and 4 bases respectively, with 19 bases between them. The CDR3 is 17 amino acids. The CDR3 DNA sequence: TGTGCCAGCAGCTTGGGACTCGGAGAGGGAACTATCTATGGCTACACCTTC. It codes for CASSLGLGEGTIYGYTF.

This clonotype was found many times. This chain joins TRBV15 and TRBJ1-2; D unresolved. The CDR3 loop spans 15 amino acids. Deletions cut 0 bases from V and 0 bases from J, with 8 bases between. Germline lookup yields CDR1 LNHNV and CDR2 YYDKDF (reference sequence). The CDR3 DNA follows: TGTGCCACCAGCAGAGAAGTCGGAACTAACTATGGCTACACCTTC. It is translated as CATSREVGTNYGYTF. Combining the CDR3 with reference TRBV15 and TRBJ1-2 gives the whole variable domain DAMVIQNPRYQVTQFGKPVTLSCSQTLNHNVMYWYQQKSSQAPKLLFHYYDKDFNNEADTPDNFQSRRPNTSFCFLDIRSPGLGDTAMYLCATSREVGTNYGYTFGSGTRLTVV.

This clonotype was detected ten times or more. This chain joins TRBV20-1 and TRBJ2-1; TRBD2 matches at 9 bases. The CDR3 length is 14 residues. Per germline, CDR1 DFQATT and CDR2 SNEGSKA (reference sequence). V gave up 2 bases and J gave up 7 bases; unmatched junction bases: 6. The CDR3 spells CSARLAGFGNEQFF. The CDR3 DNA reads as TGCAGTGCTAGACTAGCGGGGTTCGGTAATGAGCAGTTCTTC.